What follows are 30 T cell receptor beta chains derived from one specimen sequenced in a study of cytomegalovirus exposure and HLA in healthy donors (dated by TCRdb to about 2017). Libraries were made using the immunoSEQ multiplex PCR assay. For the multiplex PCR, a mixture combining 60 forward primers for TCR Vbeta segments and 13 reverse primers for TCR Jbeta segments was used. Sourced from immuneACCESS, this table was stored by TCRdb with only in-frame sequences that have V and J called. A share of the clones is absent; for the studies checked, an unresolved V gene accounts for under half, and the remainder has no known explanation. The table for this sample lists about 120,000 clones; 65% to 90% of them were counted only once. Together, the top ten hold about 3.9% of the sample. Sequenced input: PBMCs. The receptors shown here come from a woman aged 25 to 39 in good health and CMV-seronegative.

The chain couples TRBV11-3 to TRBJ2-7; TRBD2 aligns across 8 bases. V shed 5 bases and J 2 bases; nucleotides not matched to a gene: 2. In germline, CDR1 is SGHNT, CDR2 YENEEA. CDR3 size: 13 residues. The CDR3 protein is CASSQGLAYEQYF. CDR3 coding DNA: TGTGCCAGCAGCCAGGGACTAGCCTACGAGCAGTACTTC.

The chain combines TRBV5-6 with TRBJ1-3; possible D gene TRBD1, 5 bases. V lost 2 bases and J 0 bases, leaving 9 bases between the germline ends. CDR1 SGHDT and CDR2 YYEEEE come from the germline V gene. The CDR3 covers 15 residues. This CDR3 reads CASSFQGDSGNTIYF. CDR3 nucleotide sequence: TGTGCCAGCAGCTTCCAGGGTGACTCTGGAAACACCATATATTTT.

The gene calls are TRBV6-4 and TRBJ2-7; D is unresolved. The CDR3 length is 11 residues. The ends were cut back, 8 bases at V and 7 bases at J, with 12 bases in the middle. Looked up from germline, CDR1 is MRHNA and CDR2 is SNTAGT. CDR3 protein: CASGVLAEQYF. CDR3 nucleotides: TGTGCCAGCGGAGTACTTGCAGAGCAGTACTTC.

This chain connects TRBV19 to TRBJ2-7; no reliable D call. Germline CDR1 and CDR2: LNHDA and SQIVND (reference sequence). The CDR3 runs 14 residues. V was pared by 4 bases and J by 3 bases, with 13 bases between. The DNA for the CDR3 is TGTGCCAGTAGTAGGAGTCCGATTAACTACGAGCAGTACTTC. As protein: CASSRSPINYEQYF.

The V and J genes are TRBV2 and TRBJ1-2; D may be TRBD1 (5 bases). CDR3 length: 12 amino acids. V lost 8 bases to trimming and J lost 5 bases, with 12 bases between them. Germline lookup yields CDR1 SNHLY and CDR2 FYNNEI. The CDR3 DNA sequence: TGTGCCAGCGAGACAGTCCAGTATGGCTACACCTTC. As protein: CASETVQYGYTF.

The count of this clone is one. This chain uses TRBV27 with TRBJ2-1; TRBD2 matches at 11 bases. Germline V gene sequence: CDR1 MNHEY, CDR2 SMNVEV (reference sequence). V shed 6 bases, J shed 10 bases, and the junction held 20 bases outside the gene matches. There are 18 residues in the CDR3. The CDR3 region has the DNA TGTGCCAGCAGCCAAATCGAGGTTTTAGCGGGAGGGCAGGCAGAGCAGTTCTTC. Translating it yields CASSQIEVLAGGQAEQFF.

The rearrangement uses TRBV5-4 and TRBJ2-2; 11 bases match TRBD2. V gave up 5 bases and J gave up 4 bases; unmatched junction bases: 4. Germline-derived CDR1 and CDR2 are SGHNT and YYREEE (reference sequence). This CDR3 contains 15 residues. CDR3 sequence: CASRPGTSGTGELFF. The CDR3 DNA sequence: TGTGCCAGCAGACCCGGGACTAGCGGCACCGGGGAGCTGTTTTTT. The full variable domain, its missing parts supplied by reference TRBV5-4 and TRBJ2-2, is ETGVTQSPTHLIKTRGQQVTLRCSSQSGHNTVSWYQQALGQGPQFIFQYYREEENGRGNFPPRFSGLQFPNYSSELNVNALELDDSALYLCASRPGTSGTGELFFGEGSRLTVL.

This clone has a single count. The V gene is TRBV6-1, the J gene TRBJ2-7; TRBD2 agrees at 10 bases. The V gene end was trimmed by 8 bases and the J gene end by 3 bases; junction bases not matched to a gene: 10. The CDR3 length is 15 residues. The V gene's germline CDR1 is MNHNS and CDR2 SASEGT. The CDR3 region is CASLPPLAGDYEQYF. The CDR3 bases are TGTGCCAGCCTCCCCCCGCTAGCGGGAGACTACGAGCAGTACTTC.

J is TRBJ1-3 and V is TRBV6-5; D perhaps matches TRBD1 (5 bases). The germline V gene encodes CDR1 MNHEY and CDR2 SVGAGI. Between the trimmed V and J ends, which lost 6 bases and 1 base, there was a span of 13 bases. This CDR3 comprises 15 residues. The CDR3 DNA follows: TGTGCCAGCAGCCCGGGGGGGAGTTCTGGAAACACCATATATTTT. It yields the protein CASSPGGSSGNTIYF.

This sequence joins TRBV7-9 and TRBJ2-1, with 9 bases that match TRBD2. In germline, CDR1 is SEHNR, CDR2 FQNEAQ (reference sequence). The CDR3 runs 18 residues. V lost 0 bases and J lost 9; bases outside the gene matches: 15. DNA for the CDR3: TGTGCCAGCAGCTTAGCGCTTGCGGGAGGGCTAACGGCGTTTGAGCAGTTCTTC. Translation: CASSLALAGGLTAFEQFF.

This chain links TRBV18 with TRBJ2-7, with 10 bases that match TRBD2. CDR1 and CDR2 (germline): KGHSH, LQKENI. This CDR3 contains 14 residues. V lost 0 bases, J lost 5 bases, and 1 base stayed unmatched. The CDR3 DNA reads as TGTGCCAGCTCACCACCCGGACTAGCGGACGAGCAGTACTTC. Its protein product is CASSPPGLADEQYF. The complete variable domain, with remaining parts taken from reference TRBV18 and TRBJ2-7, reads NAGVMQNPRHLVRRRGQEARLRCSPMKGHSHVYWYRQLPEEGLKFMVYLQKENIIDESGMPKERFSAEFPKEGPSILRIQQVVRGDSAAYFCASSPPGLADEQYFGPGTRLTVT.

This sequence joins TRBV7-9 and TRBJ2-3; D might be TRBD1 (6 bases). Trimming took 4 bases from V and 3 from J, leaving 8 bases between them. The CDR3 extends over 13 amino acids. CDR1 is SEHNR and CDR2 is FQNEAQ in the germline V gene (reference sequence). The CDR3 coding sequence is TGTGCCAGCAGCTCACAGGGTACAGATACGCAGTATTTT. It encodes CASSSQGTDTQYF. Using reference TRBV7-9 and TRBJ2-3 for the parts outside the CDR3, the full variable domain is DTGVSQNPRHKITKRGQNVTFRCDPISEHNRLYWYRQTLGQGPEFLTYFQNEAQLEKSRLLSDRFSAERPKGSFSTLEIQRTEQGDSAMYLCASSSQGTDTQYFGPGTRLTVL.

This chain uses TRBV2 with TRBJ1-4; the D gene is possibly TRBD1 (5 bases). The germline V gene has CDR1 SNHLY and CDR2 FYNNEI. The CDR3 has 16 amino acids. Trimming took 7 bases from V and 0 from J, leaving 15 bases between them. The CDR3 DNA reads as TGTGCCAGCAATGGGGCTCGCAAACCAACTAATGAAAAACTGTTTTTT. Its translation is CASNGARKPTNEKLFF.

J is TRBJ2-3 and V is TRBV7-2, with D unresolved. Germline assignment: CDR1 SGHTA and CDR2 FQGNSA. The CDR3 is 14 amino acids. Trimming left V 5 bases short and J 0 bases short, with 9 bases between. The CDR3 spells CASSVTTSTDTQYF. The CDR3 nucleotides read TGTGCCAGCAGCGTCACTACCAGCACAGATACGCAGTATTTT.

This clone was counted only a few times. The gene calls are TRBV25-1 and TRBJ2-2; weak D call: TRBD1 (6 bases). The germline V gene encodes CDR1 MGHDK and CDR2 SYGVNS. V dropped 6 bases and J dropped 6 bases, with 14 bases sitting between them. CDR3 length: 14 amino acids. CDR3 DNA: TGTGCCAGCAGGCAGGGGAGCGACGCCGGGGAGCTGTTTTTT. Its translation is CASRQGSDAGELFF.

The chain has TRBV5-1 and TRBJ2-1, with D perhaps TRBD2 (6 bases). CDR1 and CDR2 (germline): SGHRS, YFSETQ. This CDR3 is 17 amino acids long. The V and J ends lost 2 bases and 0 bases respectively, with 15 bases between them. CDR3 sequence (DNA): TGCGCCAGCAGCTTTTTCCGGGACTCAAGCTCCTACAATGAGCAGTTCTTC. Amino acid sequence: CASSFFRDSSSYNEQFF.

This chain connects TRBV5-8 to TRBJ1-1; D gene unclear. CDR1 and CDR2 (germline): SGHTS, YDEGEE. This CDR3 has 13 residues. V was cut by 4 bases and J by 4 bases, with 11 bases left in between. The CDR3 DNA follows: TGTGCCAGCAGCCTTGGAAGAGGCACTGAAGCTTTCTTT. This codes for CASSLGRGTEAFF. The full variable domain, rest sourced from reference TRBV5-8 and TRBJ1-1, is EAGVTQSPTHLIKTRGQQATLRCSPISGHTSVYWYQQALGLGLQFLLWYDEGEERNRGNFPPRFSGRQFPNYSSELNVNALELEDSALYLCASSLGRGTEAFFGQGTRLTVV.

This CDR3 is CASSIGSGKIGQETQYF. The CDR3 DNA reads as TGTGCCAGTAGTATCGGTAGTGGTAAAATCGGCCAAGAGACCCAGTACTTC. The V call is TRBV19, the J call TRBJ2-5, with D uncertain. Germline V gene data show CDR1 as LNHDA and CDR2 as SQIVND (reference sequence). Trimming took 3 bases from V and 1 from J, leaving 18 bases between them. The CDR3 totals 17 residues.

The rearrangement links TRBV14 to TRBJ2-1, with 12 positions matching TRBD2. The CDR3 totals 16 residues. Losses at the gene ends were 4 bases for V and 9 bases for J; bases not matched to a gene: 10. Germline assignment: CDR1 SGHDN and CDR2 FVKESK. CDR3 in amino acids: CASSPVGLAGTGEQFF. DNA for the CDR3: TGTGCCAGCAGCCCAGTTGGACTAGCGGGAACTGGTGAGCAGTTCTTC.

Many counts were recorded for this clone. The chain employs TRBV5-1 and TRBJ2-7; 9 bases map to TRBD1. After removal of 0 bases from V and 6 bases from J, the junction contained 16 bases not matched to a gene. From germline, CDR1 is SGHRS and CDR2 YFSETQ. CDR3 length: 18 amino acids. Here the CDR3 DNA reads TGCGCCAGCAGCTTGGATGGTTTAACAGGGGGCCCCTACTTCGAGCAGTACTTC. Translating gives CASSLDGLTGGPYFEQYF.

CDR3 residues: CASSFGPGGLSYEQYF. The DNA for the CDR3 is TGTGCCAGCAGCTTCGGCCCCGGGGGGCTCTCCTACGAGCAGTACTTC. This chain links TRBV5-5 with TRBJ2-7, with D perhaps matching TRBD2 (7 bases). The CDR3 loop spans 16 amino acids. Germline V lookup: CDR1 SGHKS, CDR2 YYEKEE (reference sequence). V lost 2 bases and J 0 bases, leaving 15 bases between the germline ends.

V usage is TRBV11-2 and J usage is TRBJ2-5, with D possibly being TRBD2 (5 bases). The DNA end favors TRBJ2-7, so the J call may be wrong. Germline assignment: CDR1 SGHAT and CDR2 FQNNGV. The CDR3 covers 15 residues. The CDR3 is CASSLVAGSSYEQYF. For the CDR3, the DNA is TGTGCCAGCAGCTTAGTTGCGGGTAGCTCCTACGAGCAGTACTTC.

This clone is a singleton in its sample. The chain employs TRBV5-6 and TRBJ1-2, with D unresolved. The CDR3 runs to 14 residues. The germline CDR1 and CDR2 sequences are SGHDT and YYEEEE. Trimming took off 0 bases at V and 2 bases at J, with 8 bases between the two ends. This CDR3 reads CASSLVRENYGYTF. As DNA, the CDR3 is TGTGCCAGCAGCTTGGTGCGGGAGAACTATGGCTACACCTTC. The variable domain in full, completed from reference TRBV5-6 and TRBJ1-2, reads DAGVTQSPTHLIKTRGQQVTLRCSPKSGHDTVSWYQQALGQGPQFIFQYYEEEERQRGNFPDRFSGHQFPNYSSELNVNALLLGDSALYLCASSLVRENYGYTFGSGTRLTVV.

This clone was detected only a few times. This sequence joins TRBV28 and TRBJ2-1; D is possibly TRBD2 (8 bases). CDR1 is MDHEN, CDR2 SYDVKM, per germline. The length of the CDR3 is 19 residues. The V gene lost 5 bases and the J gene lost 5 bases, with 28 bases spanning the gap. Here the CDR3 DNA reads TGTGCCAGCAGTCGCCGGACAGGAATAGCGGGAAGGGGGCACAATGAGCAGTTCTTC. Protein: CASSRRTGIAGRGHNEQFF.

This clone has a single count. The chain employs TRBV2 and TRBJ2-7; TRBD2 is a possible D gene (5 bases). Germline CDR1 and CDR2: SNHLY and FYNNEI. V lost 8 bases and J lost 4, with 15 bases in between. The CDR3 consists of 13 residues. CDR3 region: CASGRWEFYEQYF. In nucleotides, the CDR3 is TGTGCCAGCGGGAGATGGGAGTTTTACGAGCAGTACTTC.

The J gene is TRBJ2-4, the V gene TRBV5-1; 10 bases match TRBD2. Trimming took 0 bases from V and 9 from J; bases not matched to a gene: 12. From germline, CDR1 is SGHRS and CDR2 YFSETQ. The CDR3 consists of 17 residues. CDR3 sequence (DNA): TGCGCCAGCAGCTTGGGGGGCCTAGCGGGAGTAGAGGGCATTCAGTACTTC. It specifies CASSLGGLAGVEGIQYF.

This chain joins TRBV19 and TRBJ2-1, with 9 bases lining up with TRBD2. V was clipped by 1 base and J by 7 bases; unmatched bases: 14. Germline V gene lookup returns CDR1 LNHDA and CDR2 SQIVND (reference sequence). The CDR3 has 18 amino acids. The CDR3 spells CASSIVMAAGGKRNEQFF. CDR3 sequence (DNA): TGTGCCAGTAGTATAGTTATGGCGGCGGGAGGGAAGAGGAATGAGCAGTTCTTC.

The CDR3 DNA follows: TGTGCCAGTAGTAGAATGGACAGGGGTGTTAATGAAAAACTGTTTTTT. Encoded protein: CASSRMDRGVNEKLFF. The chain carries TRBV19 and TRBJ1-4; 9 nucleotides agree with TRBD1. Trimming took 4 bases from V and 4 from J; bases not matched to a gene: 7. The CDR3 totals 16 residues. Germline assignment: CDR1 LNHDA and CDR2 SQIVND (reference sequence).

CDR3 nucleotides: TGTGCCAGTTCAAAGCGGAGCGGGTATCAGCCCCAGCATTTT. Residues: CASSKRSGYQPQHF. The genes are TRBV19 and TRBJ1-5; D remains ambiguous. In germline, CDR1 is LNHDA, CDR2 SQIVND (reference sequence). Trimming took off 8 bases at V and 5 bases at J, with 16 bases between the two ends. The CDR3 length is 14 residues. The whole variable domain, remainder taken from reference TRBV19 and TRBJ1-5, is DGGITQSPKYLFRKEGQNVTLSCEQNLNHDAMYWYRQDPGQGLRLIYYSQIVNDFQKGDIAEGYSVSREKKESFPLTVTSAQKNPTAFYLCASSKRSGYQPQHFGDGTRLSIL.

The V and J genes are TRBV5-1 and TRBJ1-4; perhaps TRBD1 as D (5 bases). The ends were cut back, 5 bases at V and 8 bases at J, with 16 bases in the middle. This CDR3 spans 14 amino acids. The V gene's germline CDR1 is SGHRS and CDR2 YFSETQ. CDR3 DNA: TGCGCCAGCAGTCCTACGACAGATACAGAAAAACTGTTTTTT. Its protein is CASSPTTDTEKLFF. Looking up the rest from reference TRBV5-1 and TRBJ1-4 gives the full variable domain: KAGVTQTPRYLIKTRGQQVTLSCSPISGHRSVSWYQQTPGQGLQFLFEYFSETQRNKGNFPGRFSGRQFSNSRSEMNVSTLELGDSALYLCASSPTTDTEKLFFGSGTQLSVL.